This entry lists 22 T cell receptor beta chains sequenced from one sample in a study of graft-versus-host responses after intestinal transplantation. The repertoire was sequenced with immunoSEQ multiplex PCR; TCRdb's copy has only in-frame clones and lacks some. The sample has about 24,000 clones, 70% to 90% seen once. The sample consisted of PBMCs, taken 450 to 490 days after intestinal transplant. These receptors all stem from a human patient who received an intestinal transplant, so some T cells may come from the graft donor.

The chain couples TRBV14 to TRBJ1-2; 7 bases align to TRBD1. V was clipped by 4 bases and J by 4 bases; unmatched bases: 3. The CDR3 covers 13 residues. In germline, CDR1 is SGHDN, CDR2 FVKESK. The CDR3 reads CASSRQGGYGYTF. DNA of the CDR3: TGTGCCAGCAGCCGGCAGGGGGGCTATGGCTACACCTTC.

The chain recombines TRBV6-6 with TRBJ2-7; 7 nucleotides align to TRBD1. The germline gives CDR1 MNHNY, CDR2 SVGAGI (reference sequence). The CDR3 runs to 14 residues. V lost 4 bases and J lost 1; bases outside the gene matches: 4. Here the CDR3 DNA reads TGTGCCAGCAGTTCGGACAGGAGGTCCTACGAGCAGTACTTC. It specifies CASSSDRRSYEQYF.

This clone was counted once. V and J are TRBV6-6 and TRBJ2-7; D tentatively fits TRBD1 or TRBD2 (6 bases each). Germline V gives CDR1 MNHNY, CDR2 SVGAGI (reference sequence). The ends were cut back, 7 bases at V and 6 bases at J, with 13 bases in the middle. The CDR3 loop spans 12 amino acids. The CDR3 nucleotides read TGTGCCAGCAACAGGAGGGGGACCGAGCAGTACTTC. Its protein is CASNRRGTEQYF.

The V and J genes are TRBV6-5 and TRBJ2-7, with 7 nucleotides matching TRBD1. Germline-derived CDR1 and CDR2 are MNHEY and SVGAGI. V was pared by 10 bases and J by 7 bases, with 13 bases of the junction left unmatched. The CDR3 length is 13 residues. The CDR3 DNA follows: TGTGCCACCACTCGGGACAGCCAGAGTGAGCAGTACTTC. Translation: CATTRDSQSEQYF.

This chain links TRBV11-2 with TRBJ2-7, with 8 bases fitting TRBD1. With 5 bases clipped from V and 5 bases from J, the junction kept 5 bases outside the gene matches. This CDR3 contains 13 residues. Germline CDR1 and CDR2: SGHAT and FQNNGV. Here the CDR3 DNA reads TGTGCCAGCAGCCAAGACAGGGGCCACGAGCAGTACTTC. It specifies CASSQDRGHEQYF.

This chain connects TRBV5-1 to TRBJ2-4, with TRBD1 matching 12 bases. Trimming removed 5 bases from V and 7 bases from J; junction bases left unmatched: 4. The CDR3 sequence is 14 residues long. Germline values: CDR1 SGHRS, CDR2 YFSETQ. The CDR3 nucleotides are TGCGCCAGCAGGGGACAGGGGGCGAATAACATTCAGTACTTC. It codes for CASRGQGANNIQYF.

The rearrangement uses TRBV9 and TRBJ1-5; D is undetermined. This CDR3 has 14 residues. Trimming took off 7 bases at V and 0 bases at J, with 11 bases between the two ends. The germline gives CDR1 SGDLS, CDR2 YYNGEE. The CDR3 sequence is CASCIRGSNQPQHF. CDR3 sequence (DNA): TGTGCCAGCTGCATCCGGGGTAGCAATCAGCCCCAGCATTTT.

V and J are TRBV5-1 and TRBJ2-1, with D uncertain. CDR1 is SGHRS and CDR2 is YFSETQ in the germline V gene. The CDR3 totals 12 residues. The V and J ends lost 4 bases and 5 bases respectively, with 7 bases between them. CDR3 coding DNA: TGCGCCAGCAGCCCGGGCCACAATGAGCAGTTCTTC. It codes for CASSPGHNEQFF.

The chain links TRBV19 to TRBJ1-1; no clear D gene. The ends were cut back, 9 bases at V and 1 base at J, with 6 bases in the middle. Germline CDR1 LNHDA, CDR2 SQIVND (reference sequence). The CDR3 sequence is 11 residues long. CDR3 in amino acids: CASRQNTEAFF. The CDR3 nucleotides read TGTGCCAGCAGGCAGAACACTGAAGCTTTCTTT.

This chain links TRBV23-1 with TRBJ2-3; D remains ambiguous. TRBV23-1 is classed as an ORF, of uncertain function. V was trimmed by 0 bases and J by 7 bases, leaving 5 bases between them. The CDR3 extends over 12 amino acids. The CDR3, as DNA: TGCGCCAGCAGTCAATCCCCGCATACGCAGTATTTT. Its translation is CASSQSPHTQYF.

The gene calls are TRBV6-5 and TRBJ2-1; D uncertain. The CDR3 runs to 12 residues. With 6 bases removed from V and 10 bases from J, the gap between germline ends came to 13 bases. Germline V gene sequence: CDR1 MNHEY, CDR2 SVGAGI. The CDR3 is CASRASNGEQFF. The CDR3 DNA is TGTGCCAGCAGGGCCTCGAATGGCGAGCAGTTCTTC.

This chain links TRBV7-9 with TRBJ1-2, with D unclear. V was trimmed by 7 bases and J by 4 bases, leaving 25 bases between them. The CDR3 contains 17 residues. Germline values: CDR1 SEHNR, CDR2 FQNEAQ (reference sequence). The CDR3 spells CASTASRADYHSYGYTF. As DNA, the CDR3 is TGTGCCAGCACCGCCTCAAGAGCAGACTACCACTCCTATGGCTACACCTTC.

This clone was counted only a few times. V gene TRBV6-1 combines with J gene TRBJ1-2, with 7 bases lining up with TRBD1. CDR3 length: 13 amino acids. V was pared by 7 bases and J by 5 bases, with 7 bases of the junction left unmatched. The V gene's germline CDR1 is MNHNS and CDR2 SASEGT. CDR3 sequence: CASTRQGRYGYTF. The CDR3 DNA reads TGTGCCAGCACTAGACAGGGAAGGTATGGCTACACCTTC.

This chain links TRBV5-5 with TRBJ2-7; unclear D gene. Germline CDR1 and CDR2: SGHKS and YYEKEE (reference sequence). V dropped 4 bases and J dropped 4 bases, with 9 bases sitting between them. This CDR3 has 12 amino acids. The CDR3: CASSKPSYEQYF. The CDR3 bases are TGTGCCAGCAGCAAACCTTCATACGAGCAGTACTTC.

V and J are TRBV27 and TRBJ2-7; 7 bases are shared with TRBD2. The CDR3 contains 15 residues. V was pared by 5 bases and J by 2 bases, with 9 bases of the junction left unmatched. CDR1 and CDR2 from the germline V gene are MNHEY and SMNVEV (reference sequence). The DNA for the CDR3 is TGTGCCAGCAGTAGAGCGGGGTCACTTACCTACGAGCAGTACTTC. Translating it yields CASSRAGSLTYEQYF.

The chain is built from TRBV28 and TRBJ2-1; TRBD2 agrees at 9 bases. This CDR3 spans 14 amino acids. Unmatched junction bases numbered 7, after V lost 7 bases and J lost 6 bases. Germline values: CDR1 MDHEN, CDR2 SYDVKM. CDR3 bases: TGTGCCAGCACTGCGGGAGGGCCGCGCAATGAGCAGTTCTTC. Residues: CASTAGGPRNEQFF.

This chain links TRBV19 with TRBJ2-1, with 7 bases that match TRBD1. The CDR3 runs to 14 residues. Germline CDR1 reads LNHDA; CDR2 reads SQIVND (reference sequence). Trimming at V came to 5 bases and at J to 2 bases, leaving 3 bases not matched to a gene. The CDR3 coding sequence is TGTGCCAGTAGTCCAGGGACAGCCTACAATGAGCAGTTCTTC. Its protein is CASSPGTAYNEQFF.

The chain couples TRBV29-1 to TRBJ2-5; 8 bases map to TRBD1. Germline assignment: CDR1 SQVTM and CDR2 ANQGSEA. The CDR3 runs to 14 residues. With V trimmed by 4 bases and J by 3 bases, 7 bases remained unmatched. CDR3 nucleotides: TGCAGCGTTGGGTTCGAGGACAGGGAAGAGACCCAGTACTTC. Protein product: CSVGFEDREETQYF. Together with reference TRBV29-1 and TRBJ2-5, the CDR3 gives the full variable domain: SAVISQKPSRDICQRGTSLTIQCQVDSQVTMMFWYRQQPGQSLTLIATANQGSEATYESGFVIDKFPISRPNLTFSTLTVSNMSPEDSSIYLCSVGFEDREETQYFGPGTRLLVL.

V and J are TRBV6-1 and TRBJ2-7; D is possibly TRBD2 (6 bases). CDR1 is MNHNS, CDR2 SASEGT, per germline. With 0 bases removed from V and 3 bases from J, the gap between germline ends came to 12 bases. The CDR3 has 15 residues. The CDR3 DNA follows: TGTGCCAGCAGTGAAGCAGGGACGGGGGACTACGAGCAGTACTTC. This encodes CASSEAGTGDYEQYF.

Comment on this clone: Other DNA sequences from this sample encode an identical CDR3 as well. The rearrangement joins TRBV11-3 to TRBJ2-3; no clear D gene. The germline V gene encodes CDR1 SGHNT and CDR2 YENEEA. There are 12 residues in the CDR3. Trimming removed 6 bases from V and 3 bases from J, with 7 bases in between. The CDR3 region has the DNA TGTGCCAGCAGTTTGAGGACAGATACGCAGTATTTT. Its protein is CASSLRTDTQYF.

The V gene is TRBV18, the J gene TRBJ2-4, with no clear D. CDR3 length: 16 amino acids. Germline CDR1 is KGHSH and CDR2 is LQKENI. V lost 1 base and J 3 bases, leaving 13 bases between the germline ends. The CDR3 DNA reads TGTGCCAGCTCACCACAATGGGTAGGCCGCAAAAACATTCAGTACTTC. This gives the protein CASSPQWVGRKNIQYF. The whole variable domain, filled in from reference TRBV18 and TRBJ2-4, reads NAGVMQNPRHLVRRRGQEARLRCSPMKGHSHVYWYRQLPEEGLKFMVYLQKENIIDESGMPKERFSAEFPKEGPSILRIQQVVRGDSAAYFCASSPQWVGRKNIQYFGAGTRLSVL.

V and J are TRBV6-1 and TRBJ2-7; tentative D call: TRBD1 (5 bases). Trimming took 6 bases from V and 6 from J, leaving 12 bases between them. The CDR3 has 12 amino acids. The germline V gene encodes CDR1 MNHNS and CDR2 SASEGT. Written as DNA, the CDR3 is TGTGCCAGCAGCCCCGACAGATTCGAGCAGTACTTC. Protein sequence: CASSPDRFEQYF.